A selection of T cell receptor beta chains follows, all from one sample in a study of CD8 T cells in Susac syndrome. TCRdb ran MiXCR on the immunoSEQ multiplex PCR reads and lists one entry per CDR3 protein. Here the sample spans 150,000 to 200,000 distinct CDR3 sequences, about 93% being singletons. The specimen sequenced was CD4+ T cells from PBMCs. These receptors originate from a human donor in good health. CDR3s include the opening cysteine and the closing phenylalanine or tryptophan. Fields, in order: J gene, clone size, V gene, D gene, CDR3 protein, CDR3 DNA. A D gene is named only where the DNA matches it firmly. Expanded clones are given a class, and other clones once, few, many or no size at all.

J: TRBJ2-5
size: once
V: TRBV27
D: TRBD2
CDR3: CASRIAGGQETQYF
DNA: TGTGCCAGCCGGATAGCGGGGGGGCAGGAGACCCAGTACTTC

J: TRBJ1-2
size: .
V: TRBV6-5
D: .
CDR3: CASSYSWDTTVYGYTF
DNA: TGTGCCAGCAGTTACTCGTGGGACACTACAGTCTATGGCTACACCTTC

J: TRBJ1-1
size: once
V: TRBV2
D: .
CDR3: CASSVRTANTEAFF
DNA: TGTGCCAGCAGTGTCCGGACGGCGAACACTGAAGCTTTCTTT

J: TRBJ2-5
size: .
V: TRBV20-1
D: .
CDR3: CSAGDGRETQYF
DNA: TGCAGTGCCGGGGATGGTAGGGAGACCCAGTACTTC

J: TRBJ1-3
size: .
V: TRBV6-5
D: .
CDR3: CASSFYQGSSSGNTIYF
DNA: TGTGCCAGCAGTTTCTACCAGGGCTCGAGCTCTGGAAACACCATATATTTT

J: TRBJ2-7
size: .
V: TRBV18
D: .
CDR3: CASSSDRTYEQYF
DNA: TGTGCCAGCTCCTCGGACAGAACCTACGAGCAGTACTTC

J: TRBJ1-2
size: .
V: TRBV4-1
D: TRBD1
CDR3: CASSQAGGYGYTF
DNA: TGCGCCAGCAGCCAAGCAGGGGGCTATGGCTACACCTTC

J: TRBJ1-5
size: .
V: TRBV19
D: .
CDR3: CASRLAGQPQHF
DNA: TGTGCCAGTAGACTGGCTGGGCAGCCCCAGCATTTT

J: TRBJ1-5
size: .
V: TRBV12-3/TRBV12-4
D: .
CDR3: CASTSQWGTSNQPQHF
DNA: TGTGCCAGCACCTCCCAGTGGGGAACCAGCAATCAGCCCCAGCATTTT

J: TRBJ1-1
size: .
V: TRBV19
D: .
CDR3: CASSMYSNTEAFF
DNA: TGTGCCAGTAGTATGTACTCGAACACTGAAGCTTTCTTT

J: TRBJ2-5
size: .
V: TRBV3-1
D: .
CDR3: CASSQGYGETQYF
DNA: TGTGCCAGCAGCCAAGGGTACGGAGAGACCCAGTACTTC

J: TRBJ2-7
size: .
V: TRBV19
D: TRBD2
CDR3: CASSTLPLGGIYEQYF
DNA: TGTGCCAGTAGTACCCTTCCCCTGGGAGGGATCTACGAGCAGTACTTC

J: TRBJ1-3
size: .
V: TRBV5-1
D: .
CDR3: CASSLSPVRAGNTIYF
DNA: TGCGCCAGCAGCTTGAGCCCAGTCAGAGCTGGAAACACCATATATTTT

J: TRBJ2-1
size: .
V: TRBV30
D: TRBD2
CDR3: CAYGGLAGSLDNEQFF
DNA: TGTGCCTACGGTGGACTAGCGGGCTCCCTTGACAATGAGCAGTTCTTC

J: TRBJ2-4
size: .
V: TRBV19
D: TRBD2
CDR3: CASSIYDFPHSGGNIQYF
DNA: TGTGCCAGTAGTATTTACGATTTTCCCCACTCGGGGGGAAACATTCAGTACTTC

J: TRBJ2-2
size: .
V: TRBV3-1
D: .
CDR3: CASSPLPGRGNTGELFF
DNA: TGTGCCAGCAGCCCACTCCCCGGAAGGGGGAACACCGGGGAGCTGTTTTTT

J: TRBJ1-6
size: .
V: TRBV19
D: .
CDR3: CASRLQSSYNSPLHF
DNA: TGTGCCAGTAGGCTACAGAGCTCCTATAATTCACCCCTCCACTTT

J: TRBJ2-7
size: .
V: TRBV7-8
D: .
CDR3: CASSLSGIAYEQYF
DNA: TGTGCCAGCAGCTTATCAGGGATAGCTTACGAGCAGTACTTC

J: TRBJ1-1
size: .
V: TRBV5-6
D: .
CDR3: CASSSGPTEAFF
DNA: TGTGCCAGCAGCTCCGGACCCACTGAAGCTTTCTTT

J: TRBJ1-6
size: .
V: TRBV19
D: .
CDR3: CASSIKQGGSSPLHF
DNA: TGTGCCAGTAGTATTAAGCAGGGAGGTAGTTCACCCCTCCACTTT

J: TRBJ2-3
size: .
V: TRBV19
D: .
CDR3: CASSIPRSPVGTDTQYF
DNA: TGTGCCAGTAGTATCCCGCGGTCCCCGGTGGGCACAGATACGCAGTATTTT

J: TRBJ2-3
size: .
V: TRBV27
D: TRBD2
CDR3: CASSQGLLSTDTQYF
DNA: TGTGCCAGCAGTCAGGGACTATTAAGCACAGATACGCAGTATTTT

J: TRBJ1-2
size: .
V: TRBV7-8
D: .
CDR3: CASSPQGRLSFNYGYTF
DNA: TGTGCCAGCAGCCCTCAGGGCCGTCTCTCATTTAACTATGGCTACACCTTC